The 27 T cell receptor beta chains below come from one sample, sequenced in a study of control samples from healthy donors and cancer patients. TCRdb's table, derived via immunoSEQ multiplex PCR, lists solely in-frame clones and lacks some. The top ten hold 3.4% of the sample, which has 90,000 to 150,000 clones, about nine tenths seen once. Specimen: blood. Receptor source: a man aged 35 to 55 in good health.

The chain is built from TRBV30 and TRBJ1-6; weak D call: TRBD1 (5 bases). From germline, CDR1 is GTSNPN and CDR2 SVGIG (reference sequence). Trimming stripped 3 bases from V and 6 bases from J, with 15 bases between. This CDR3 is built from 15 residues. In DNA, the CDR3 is TGTGCCTGGAGCCAACAGGCAACCAGTAATTCACCCCTCCACTTT. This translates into CAWSQQATSNSPLHF.

The CDR3 is CASTPIAGGREETQYF. CDR3 sequence (DNA): TGTGCCAGCACCCCTATAGCGGGGGGGCGTGAAGAGACCCAGTACTTC. V gene TRBV7-9 combines with J gene TRBJ2-5, with TRBD2 identical over 11 bases. Per germline, CDR1 SEHNR and CDR2 FQNEAQ (reference sequence). This CDR3 is built from 16 residues. V was clipped by 7 bases and J by 3 bases; unmatched bases: 10.

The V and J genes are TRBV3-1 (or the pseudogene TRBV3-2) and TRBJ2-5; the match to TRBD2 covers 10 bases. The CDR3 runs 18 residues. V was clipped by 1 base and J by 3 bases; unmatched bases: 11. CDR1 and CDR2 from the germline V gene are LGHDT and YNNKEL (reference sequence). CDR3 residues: CASSQGHGSGGRKETQYF. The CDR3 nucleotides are TGTGCCAGCAGCCAAGGTCATGGTAGCGGGGGGCGGAAAGAGACCCAGTACTTC.

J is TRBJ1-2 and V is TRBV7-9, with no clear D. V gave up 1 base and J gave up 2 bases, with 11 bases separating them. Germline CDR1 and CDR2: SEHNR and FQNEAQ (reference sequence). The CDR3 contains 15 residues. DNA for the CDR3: TGTGCCAGCAGCTTAGGATCAGCCCTCAACTATGGCTACACCTTC. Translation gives CASSLGSALNYGYTF.

For the CDR3, the DNA is TGCGCCAGCAGCTCACCCGGGTCTGGGGAGCAGTACTTC. It is translated as CASSSPGSGEQYF. This chain connects TRBV4-1 to TRBJ2-7; no reliable D call. The ends were cut back, 5 bases at V and 7 bases at J, with 15 bases in the middle. Germline loops: CDR1 MGHRA, CDR2 YSYEKL. The CDR3 runs 13 residues.

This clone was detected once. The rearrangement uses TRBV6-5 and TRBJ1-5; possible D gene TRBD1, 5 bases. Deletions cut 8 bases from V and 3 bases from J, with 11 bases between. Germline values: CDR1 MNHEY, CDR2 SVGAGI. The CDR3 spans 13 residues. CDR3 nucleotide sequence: TGTGCCAGCTCCGGGACGCCCAATCAGCCCCAGCATTTT. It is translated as CASSGTPNQPQHF.

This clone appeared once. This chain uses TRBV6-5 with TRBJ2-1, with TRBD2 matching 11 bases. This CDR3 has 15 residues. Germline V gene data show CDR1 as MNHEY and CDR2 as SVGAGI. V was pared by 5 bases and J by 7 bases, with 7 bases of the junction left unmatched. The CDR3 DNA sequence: TGTGCCAGCAGTCCCGTAGCGGGGGGGCATAATGAGCAGTTCTTC. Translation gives CASSPVAGGHNEQFF.

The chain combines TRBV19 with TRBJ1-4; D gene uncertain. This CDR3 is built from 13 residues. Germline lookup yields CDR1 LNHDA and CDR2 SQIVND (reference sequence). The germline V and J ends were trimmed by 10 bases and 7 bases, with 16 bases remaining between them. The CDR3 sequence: CATSSGWGEKLFF. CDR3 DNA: TGTGCCACCTCGTCCGGGTGGGGTGAAAAACTGTTTTTT.

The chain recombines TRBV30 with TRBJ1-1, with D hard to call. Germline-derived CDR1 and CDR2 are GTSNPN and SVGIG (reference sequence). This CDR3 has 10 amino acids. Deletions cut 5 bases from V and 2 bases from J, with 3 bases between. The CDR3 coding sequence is TGTGCCTGGGCTAACACTGAAGCTTTCTTT. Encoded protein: CAWANTEAFF.

The CDR3 protein is CASSYSPTNEKLFF. The CDR3 region has the DNA TGTGCCAGCAGTTACAGCCCAACTAATGAAAAACTGTTTTTT. This chain joins TRBV6-5 and TRBJ1-4, with D hard to call. CDR3 length: 14 amino acids. The ends were cut back, 2 bases at V and 0 bases at J, with 4 bases in the middle. Germline CDR1 is MNHEY and CDR2 is SVGAGI.

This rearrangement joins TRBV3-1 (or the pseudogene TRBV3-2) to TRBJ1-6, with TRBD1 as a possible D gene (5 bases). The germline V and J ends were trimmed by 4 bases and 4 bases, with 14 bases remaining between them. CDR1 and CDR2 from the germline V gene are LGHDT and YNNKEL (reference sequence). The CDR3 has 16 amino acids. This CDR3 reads CASSPLGANYNSPLHF. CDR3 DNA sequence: TGTGCCAGCAGCCCCTTAGGGGCAAATTATAATTCACCCCTCCACTTT.

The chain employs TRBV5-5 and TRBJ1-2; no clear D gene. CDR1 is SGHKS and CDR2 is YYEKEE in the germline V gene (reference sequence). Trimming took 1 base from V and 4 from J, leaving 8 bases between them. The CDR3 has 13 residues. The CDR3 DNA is TGTGCCAGCAGCTTGCTAGGTCCCTATGGCTACACCTTC. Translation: CASSLLGPYGYTF.

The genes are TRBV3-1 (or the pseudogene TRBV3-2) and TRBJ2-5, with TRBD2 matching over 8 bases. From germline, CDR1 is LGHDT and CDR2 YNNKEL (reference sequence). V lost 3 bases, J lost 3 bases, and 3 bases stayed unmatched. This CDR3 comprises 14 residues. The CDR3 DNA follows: TGTGCCAGCAGCCAGGCGGGGGGCAAAGAGACCCAGTACTTC. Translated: CASSQAGGKETQYF.

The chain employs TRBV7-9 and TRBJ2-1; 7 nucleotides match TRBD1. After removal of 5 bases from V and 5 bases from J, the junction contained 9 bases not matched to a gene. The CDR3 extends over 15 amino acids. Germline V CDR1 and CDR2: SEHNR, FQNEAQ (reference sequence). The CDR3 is CASSPLRQGNNEQFF. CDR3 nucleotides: TGTGCCAGCAGCCCGCTAAGACAGGGAAACAATGAGCAGTTCTTC.

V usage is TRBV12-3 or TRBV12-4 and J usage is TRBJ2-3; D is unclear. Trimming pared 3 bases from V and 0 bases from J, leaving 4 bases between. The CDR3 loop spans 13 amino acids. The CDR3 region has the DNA TGTGCCAGCAGTTTGACTAGCACAGATACGCAGTATTTT. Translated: CASSLTSTDTQYF.

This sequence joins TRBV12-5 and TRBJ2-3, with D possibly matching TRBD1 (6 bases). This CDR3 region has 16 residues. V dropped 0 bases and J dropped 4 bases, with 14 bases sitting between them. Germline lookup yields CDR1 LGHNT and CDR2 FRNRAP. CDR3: CASGLVLSRGADTQYF. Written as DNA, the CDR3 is TGTGCTAGTGGTTTGGTACTCTCCAGGGGTGCAGATACGCAGTATTTT. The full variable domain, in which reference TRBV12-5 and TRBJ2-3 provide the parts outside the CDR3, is DARVTQTPRHKVTEMGQEVTMRCQPILGHNTVFWYRQTMMQGLELLAYFRNRAPLDDSGMPKDRFSAEMPDATLATLKIQPSEPRDSAVYFCASGLVLSRGADTQYFGPGTRLTVL.

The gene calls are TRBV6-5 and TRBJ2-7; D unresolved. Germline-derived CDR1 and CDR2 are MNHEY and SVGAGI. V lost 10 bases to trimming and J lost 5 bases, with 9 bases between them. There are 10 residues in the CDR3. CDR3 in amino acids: CAINSDEQYF. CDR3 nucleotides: TGTGCCATCAATTCCGACGAGCAGTACTTC.

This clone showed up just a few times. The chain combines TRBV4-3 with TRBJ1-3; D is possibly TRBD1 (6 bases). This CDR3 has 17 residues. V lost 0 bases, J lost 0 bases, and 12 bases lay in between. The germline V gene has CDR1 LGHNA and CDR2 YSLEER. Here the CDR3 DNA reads TGCGCCAGCAGCCAAGATCGCAGGGGCGCCTCTGGAAACACCATATATTTT. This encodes CASSQDRRGASGNTIYF.

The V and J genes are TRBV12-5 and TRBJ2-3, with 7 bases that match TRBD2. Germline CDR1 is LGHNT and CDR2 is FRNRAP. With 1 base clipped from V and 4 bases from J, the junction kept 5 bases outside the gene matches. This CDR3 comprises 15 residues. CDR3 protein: CASGLGLARADTQYF. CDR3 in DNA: TGTGCTAGTGGTTTGGGACTAGCCCGCGCAGATACGCAGTATTTT.

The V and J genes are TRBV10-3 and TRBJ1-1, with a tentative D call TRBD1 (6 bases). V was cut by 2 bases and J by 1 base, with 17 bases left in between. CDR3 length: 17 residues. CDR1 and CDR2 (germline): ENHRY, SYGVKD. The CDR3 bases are TGTGCCATCAGTGAGGGGGTGATACCGACAGGGAACACTGAAGCTTTCTTT. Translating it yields CAISEGVIPTGNTEAFF.

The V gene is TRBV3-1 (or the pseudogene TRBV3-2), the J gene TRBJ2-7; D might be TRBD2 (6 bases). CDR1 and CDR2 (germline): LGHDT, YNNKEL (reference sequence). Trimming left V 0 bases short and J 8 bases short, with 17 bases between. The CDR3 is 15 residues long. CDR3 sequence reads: CASSQEGVPLAQQYF. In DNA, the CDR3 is TGTGCCAGCAGCCAAGAAGGAGTACCCCTAGCGCAGCAGTACTTC.

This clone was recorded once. In nucleotides, the CDR3 is TGTGCCAGCAGCTTGTGGGACAGGGGTCTTTCTCGCGAGCAGTACTTC. Protein sequence: CASSLWDRGLSREQYF. The J gene is TRBJ2-7, the V gene TRBV13; 10 bases match TRBD1. Trimming removed 3 bases from V and 6 bases from J; junction bases left unmatched: 11. The CDR3 consists of 16 residues. Per germline, CDR1 PRHDT and CDR2 FYEKMQ (reference sequence). Variable domain in full (rest from reference TRBV13 and TRBJ2-7): AAGVIQSPRHLIKEKRETATLKCYPIPRHDTVYWYQQGPGQDPQFLISFYEKMQSDKGSIPDRFSAQQFSDYHSELNMSSLELGDSALYFCASSLWDRGLSREQYFGPGTRLTVT.

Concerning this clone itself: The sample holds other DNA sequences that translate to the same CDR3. This CDR3 is CASSSGQGVYGYTF. CDR3 sequence (DNA): TGTGCCAGCAGTTCGGGACAGGGGGTCTATGGCTACACCTTC. The rearrangement uses TRBV28 and TRBJ1-2; 11 bases align to TRBD1. V trimming: 4 bases; J trimming: 4 bases; junction bases outside the gene matches: 2. Germline assignment: CDR1 MDHEN and CDR2 SYDVKM. This CDR3 region has 14 residues.

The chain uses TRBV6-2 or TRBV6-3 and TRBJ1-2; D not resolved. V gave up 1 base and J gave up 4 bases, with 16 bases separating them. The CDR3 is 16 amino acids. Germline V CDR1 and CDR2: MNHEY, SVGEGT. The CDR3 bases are TGTGCCAGCAGTTACTTAAGGCCCCACCTGGGCTATGGCTACACCTTC. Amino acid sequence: CASSYLRPHLGYGYTF.

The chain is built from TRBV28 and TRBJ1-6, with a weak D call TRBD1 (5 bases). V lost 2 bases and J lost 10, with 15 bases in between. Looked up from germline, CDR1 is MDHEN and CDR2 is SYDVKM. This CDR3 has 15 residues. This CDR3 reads CASSLPPGQGSPLHF. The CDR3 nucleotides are TGTGCCAGCAGTTTACCCCCAGGGCAGGGCTCACCCCTCCACTTT. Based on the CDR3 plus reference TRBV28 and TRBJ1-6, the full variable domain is DVKVTQSSRYLVKRTGEKVFLECVQDMDHENMFWYRQDPGLGLRLIYFSYDVKMKEKGDIPEGYSVSREKKERFSLILESASTNQTSMYLCASSLPPGQGSPLHFGNGTRLTVT.

The CDR3 region is CASSLEVRGMSTGELFF. CDR3 bases: TGTGCCAGCAGCTTGGAGGTTCGTGGGATGAGCACCGGGGAGCTGTTTTTT. V is TRBV5-5 and J is TRBJ2-2; D remains unclear. Germline CDR1 SGHKS, CDR2 YYEKEE (reference sequence). This CDR3 contains 17 residues. V lost 0 bases and J lost 4, with 16 bases in between.

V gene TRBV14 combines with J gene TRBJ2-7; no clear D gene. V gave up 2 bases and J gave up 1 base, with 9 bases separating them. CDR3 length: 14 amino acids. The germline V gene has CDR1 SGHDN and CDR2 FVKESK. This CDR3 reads CASSQFIGSYEQYF. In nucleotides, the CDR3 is TGTGCCAGCAGCCAATTTATCGGGTCCTACGAGCAGTACTTC.